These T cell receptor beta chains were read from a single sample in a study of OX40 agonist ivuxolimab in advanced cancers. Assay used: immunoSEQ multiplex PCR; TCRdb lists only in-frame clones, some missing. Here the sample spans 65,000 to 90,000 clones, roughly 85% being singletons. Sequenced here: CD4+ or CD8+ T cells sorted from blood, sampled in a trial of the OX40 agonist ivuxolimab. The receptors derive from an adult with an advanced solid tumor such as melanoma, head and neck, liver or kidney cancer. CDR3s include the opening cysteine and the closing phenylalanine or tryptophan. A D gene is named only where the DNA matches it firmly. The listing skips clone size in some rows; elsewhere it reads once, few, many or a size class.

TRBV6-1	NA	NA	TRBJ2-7	CASSEAGGRGYYEQYF	TGTGCCAGCAGTGAAGCGGGGGGACGGGGGTACTACGAGCAGTACTTC
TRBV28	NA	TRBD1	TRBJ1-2	CASSSGNTGGTHAGYTF	TGTGCCAGCAGTTCGGGGAACACAGGGGGCACACACGCTGGCTACACCTTC
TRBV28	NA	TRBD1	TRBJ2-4	CASTTGQGVYIQYF	TGTGCCAGCACTACGGGACAGGGGGTTTACATTCAGTACTTC
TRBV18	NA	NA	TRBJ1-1	CASSPGVGETEAFF	TGTGCCAGCTCACCTGGGGTGGGGGAGACTGAAGCTTTCTTT
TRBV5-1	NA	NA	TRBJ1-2	CASSLVGDRPYGYTF	TGCGCCAGCAGCTTGGTGGGGGATAGGCCCTATGGCTACACCTTC
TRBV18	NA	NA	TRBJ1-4	CASSPEQGSNEKLFF	TGTGCCAGCTCACCAGAACAGGGTAGCAATGAAAAACTGTTTTTT
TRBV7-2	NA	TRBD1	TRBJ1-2	CASSPGQGAAGYTF	TGTGCCAGCAGCCCCGGACAGGGGGCGGCTGGCTACACCTTC
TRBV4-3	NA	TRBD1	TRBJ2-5	CASSQQQGGETQYF	TGCGCCAGCAGCCAGCAACAGGGGGGAGAGACCCAGTACTTC
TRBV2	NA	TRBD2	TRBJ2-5	CARPGLAEETQYF	TGTGCCAGGCCGGGACTAGCGGAAGAGACCCAGTACTTC
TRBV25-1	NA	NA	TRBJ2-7	CASSPGRFNIHYEQYF	TGTGCCAGCAGCCCCGGACGATTTAATATTCACTACGAGCAGTACTTC
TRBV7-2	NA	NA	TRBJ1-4	CASSSEQAGGEKLFF	TGTGCCAGCAGCTCGGAACAGGCGGGGGGTGAAAAACTGTTTTTT
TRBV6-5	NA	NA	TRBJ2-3	CASRQQGDFTDTQYF	TGTGCCAGCAGGCAACAGGGCGACTTCACAGATACGCAGTATTTT
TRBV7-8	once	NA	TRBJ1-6	CASSLDLGSDSPLHF	TGTGCCAGCAGCTTAGATCTGGGGAGCGATTCACCCCTCCACTTT
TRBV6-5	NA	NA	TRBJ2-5	CASSYAGQETQYF	TGTGCCAGCAGTTACGCGGGGCAAGAGACCCAGTACTTC
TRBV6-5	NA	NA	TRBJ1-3	CASSYRAGSGNTIYF	TGTGCCAGCAGTTACCGGGCCGGGTCTGGAAACACCATATATTTT
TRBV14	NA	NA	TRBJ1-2	CASSPGAHYGYTF	TGTGCCAGCAGTCCAGGGGCTCACTATGGCTACACCTTC
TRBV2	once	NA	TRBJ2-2	CASSGRTGELFF	TGTGCCAGCAGTGGACGGACCGGGGAGCTGTTTTTT
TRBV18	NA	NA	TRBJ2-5	CASSRSDLKETQYF	TGTGCCAGCTCCCGATCAGATCTAAAAGAGACCCAGTACTTC
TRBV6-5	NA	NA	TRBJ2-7	CASSRTYLGEQYF	TGTGCCAGCAGTAGGACATACCTGGGCGAGCAGTACTTC
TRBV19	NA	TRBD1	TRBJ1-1	CASSIQGANTEAFF	TGTGCCAGTAGTATTCAGGGGGCCAACACTGAAGCTTTCTTT
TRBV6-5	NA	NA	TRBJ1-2	CASSLTGYGYTF	TGTGCCAGCAGTCTCACAGGCTATGGCTACACCTTC
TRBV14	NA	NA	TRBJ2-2	CASSQLRRPPKNTGELFF	TGTGCCAGCAGCCAATTGAGAAGGCCGCCAAAGAACACCGGGGAGCTGTTTTTT
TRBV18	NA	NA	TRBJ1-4	CASSPQGTTNEKLFF	TGTGCCAGCTCACCACAGGGAACAACTAATGAAAAACTGTTTTTT
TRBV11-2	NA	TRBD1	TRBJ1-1	CASSFRDRNTEAFF	TGTGCCAGCAGCTTCCGGGACAGGAATACTGAAGCTTTCTTT
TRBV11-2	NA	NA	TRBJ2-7	CASTPQSGNYEQYF	TGTGCCAGCACCCCCCAGTCCGGTAACTACGAGCAGTACTTC
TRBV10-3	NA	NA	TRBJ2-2	CAGRGTSGTGELFF	TGTGCCGGCCGGGGGACCTCGGGCACCGGGGAGCTGTTTTTT
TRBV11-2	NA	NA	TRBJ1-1	CASSPGRGYPEAFF	TGTGCCAGCAGCCCCGGAAGAGGGTACCCTGAAGCTTTCTTT
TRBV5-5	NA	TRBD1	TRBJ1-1	CASSLQGGLGTEAFF	TGTGCCAGCAGTTTACAGGGGGGATTAGGCACTGAAGCTTTCTTT
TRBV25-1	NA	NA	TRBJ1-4	CASSDTSRGTNEKLFF	TGTGCCAGCAGTGATACCTCTCGGGGGACTAATGAAAAACTGTTTTTT
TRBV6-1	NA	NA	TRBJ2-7	CASTSGQNYEQYF	TGTGCCAGCACATCGGGACAAAACTACGAGCAGTACTTC
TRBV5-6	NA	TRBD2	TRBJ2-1	CASSRGRGSYNEQFF	TGTGCCAGCAGCCGTGGGAGGGGCTCCTACAATGAGCAGTTCTTC
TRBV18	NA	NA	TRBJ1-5	CASSPGLGGDQPQHF	TGTGCCAGCTCACCCGGACTTGGGGGGGATCAGCCCCAGCATTTT
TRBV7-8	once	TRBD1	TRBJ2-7	CASSLGDRGQEQYF	TGTGCCAGCAGCTTAGGGGACAGGGGGCAAGAGCAGTACTTC
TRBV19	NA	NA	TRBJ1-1	CASSMAAMNTEAFF	TGTGCCAGTAGTATGGCCGCGATGAACACTGAAGCTTTCTTT
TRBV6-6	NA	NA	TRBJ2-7	CASQGDRSLNEQYF	TGTGCCAGCCAGGGCGACAGGTCCCTCAACGAGCAGTACTTC
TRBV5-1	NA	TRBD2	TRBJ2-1	CASSLVRGENEQFF	TGCGCCAGCAGCTTGGTTCGGGGGGAAAATGAGCAGTTCTTC
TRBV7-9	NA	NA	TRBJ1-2	CASSSEGLYGYTF	TGTGCCAGCAGCTCCGAGGGGCTCTATGGCTACACCTTC
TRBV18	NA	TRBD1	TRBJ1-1	CASSPTGGMEAFF	TGTGCCAGCTCACCTACAGGGGGAATGGAAGCTTTCTTT
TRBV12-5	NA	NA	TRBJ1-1	CASGLMTVEAFF	TGTGCTAGTGGTTTGATGACGGTAGAAGCTTTCTTT
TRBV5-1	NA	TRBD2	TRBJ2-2	CASSLVGTSPGELFF	TGCGCCAGCAGCTTGGTCGGGACTAGTCCCGGGGAGCTGTTTTTT
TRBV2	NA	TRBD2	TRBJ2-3	CASTRASGGADTQYF	TGTGCCAGCACCCGAGCTAGCGGGGGCGCAGATACGCAGTATTTT
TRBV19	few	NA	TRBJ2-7	CASSIHGGGPSYEQYF	TGTGCCAGTAGTATTCATGGCGGGGGCCCTTCCTACGAGCAGTACTTC
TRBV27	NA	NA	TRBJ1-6	CASSSFGDEGINSPLHF	TGTGCCAGCAGCTCCTTTGGAGACGAAGGGATTAATTCACCCCTCCACTTT
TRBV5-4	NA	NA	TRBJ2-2	CASSTDGRNTGELFF	TGTGCCAGCAGCACCGACGGGAGGAACACCGGGGAGCTGTTTTTT
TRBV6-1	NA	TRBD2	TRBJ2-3	CASSESGLAGGTDTQYF	TGTGCCAGCAGTGAATCGGGACTAGCGGGGGGCACAGATACGCAGTATTTT
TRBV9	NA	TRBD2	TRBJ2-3	CASSVEGTSGGIDTQYF	TGTGCCAGCAGCGTAGAGGGGACTAGCGGCGGTATAGATACGCAGTATTTT
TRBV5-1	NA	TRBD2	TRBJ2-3	CASSLGTSATDTQYF	TGCGCCAGCAGCTTGGGGACTAGCGCCACAGATACGCAGTATTTT
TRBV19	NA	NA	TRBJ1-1	CASSSPGTEAFF	TGTGCCAGTAGTAGTCCCGGGACTGAAGCTTTCTTT
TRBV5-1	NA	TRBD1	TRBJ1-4	CASSLGGTGEKLFF	TGCGCCAGCAGCTTGGGGGGGACAGGTGAAAAACTGTTTTTT
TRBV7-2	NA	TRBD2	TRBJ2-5	CASSGRLADGGETQYF	TGTGCCAGCAGCGGTCGACTAGCGGACGGGGGAGAGACCCAGTACTTC
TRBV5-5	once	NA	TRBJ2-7	CASSFLPGNYEQYF	TGTGCCAGCAGCTTCCTTCCAGGTAACTACGAGCAGTACTTC
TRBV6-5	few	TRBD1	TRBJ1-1	CASSYPGQGMSAFF	TGTGCCAGCAGTTACCCCGGACAGGGAATGTCAGCTTTCTTT
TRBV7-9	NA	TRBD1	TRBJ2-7	CASSLATGGRSYEQYF	TGTGCCAGCAGCTTAGCAACAGGGGGCAGATCCTACGAGCAGTACTTC
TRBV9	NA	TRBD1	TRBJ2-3	CASSVDRSTDTQYF	TGTGCCAGCAGCGTGGACAGGAGCACAGATACGCAGTATTTT
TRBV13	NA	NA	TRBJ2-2	CASSLGGASAGELFF	TGTGCCAGCAGCTTAGGGGGCGCCTCAGCCGGGGAGCTGTTTTTT
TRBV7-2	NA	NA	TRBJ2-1	CASSLRPDTSYNEQFF	TGTGCCAGCAGCTTAAGACCAGACACCTCCTACAATGAGCAGTTCTTC
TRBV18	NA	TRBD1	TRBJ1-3	CASSAFDRVSGNTIYF	TGTGCCAGCTCAGCCTTCGACAGGGTTTCTGGAAACACCATATATTTT
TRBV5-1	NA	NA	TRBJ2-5	CASSSRATAAGETQYF	TGCGCCAGCAGCTCCAGGGCCACAGCGGCCGGGGAGACCCAGTACTTC
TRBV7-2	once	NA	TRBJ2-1	CASGSTAYNEQFF	TGTGCCAGCGGATCGACAGCCTACAATGAGCAGTTCTTC